This T cell receptor (beta chain) emerged from a study of blood T cell repertoires in COVID-19. Whole-study context: PBMCs, B-cell-depleted T cells, or T cells were the source of the cDNA or gDNA that made up the material.

Grouping used clinical history reported by participants in a survey and questionnaire. For recovered donors of Cohort 3, there were two negative PCRs, clearance, or symptom resolution. Profiling relied on immunoSEQ multiplex PCR, and the TCRdb table lists in-frame clones only, not all of them. Among around 390,000 clones, approximately 87% were seen once, and the ten largest hold around 9.3%. V was pared by 4 bases and J by 4 bases, with 8 bases between. The germline V gene encodes CDR1 MNHEY and CDR2 SVGAGI. This CDR3 comprises 12 residues. The genes are TRBV6-5 and TRBJ2-7; maybe TRBD1 (5 bases). The sample consisted of PBMCs or T cells enriched from blood (not recorded which). The receptor's source is a woman in her forties or fifties who had recovered from COVID-19. The CDR3 is CASSSQVYEQYF. CDR3 DNA: TGTGCCAGCAGTTCACAGGTTTACGAGCAGTACTTC.